This TCR beta chain was profiled in a study of T cells expressing NK-cell markers (TCRdb year 2020). The study in broad terms: Under 10 donors provided sorted CD3+CD56+NKG2C+, CD3+CD56+NKG2C- and CD3+CD56-NKG2C+ T-cell subsets, whose TCR beta-chain repertoires were profiled. The libraries were sequenced on Illumina HiSeq 2000/2500, MiSeq or NextSeq, producing 2 x 150 bp reads. Randomly selected healthy volunteers, three men and five women, were used as the eight sequenced donors. Of the eight sequenced donors, seven were found to be HCMV-seropositive and one was found to be HCMV-seronegative. What the research found in general, with its limitations: In over 5 donors, the dominant CD3+CD56+NKG2C+ clonotypes were among the top 10 CD8+ clonotypes and accounted for about 1.0-7.5% of CD8+ T cells. Those dominant clonotypes were again the most abundant among CD3+CD56-NKG2C+ cells in several donors, at roughly 25-60.1%. Whether the expanded NKG2C-expressing T cell clones were specific for HCMV antigens remained unclear.

HCMV serostatus was determined by detecting HCMV-specific IgG in serum with a commercial ELISA kit. Ficoll density gradient centrifugation was used to isolate peripheral blood mononuclear cells from blood. To note about this clonotype: Its recognized antigen is unknown.

The reads were generated on an Illumina HiSeq 2000. TCR beta cDNA libraries were prepared using 5'RACE template switching, which introduced a universal primer site and unique molecular identifiers. cDNA synthesis was primed from the TCR beta constant segment and was followed by two successive PCR amplification steps. From the authors' description of their analysis: MIGEC was used to demultiplex reads and group the reads by UMI, and MiTCR was used to assemble and quantify clonotypes. To remove erroneous sequences, TCR cDNA sequences were retained only when supported by two or more reads. The tcR package was used for downstream repertoire analysis, and clonotypes were matched across fractions by CDR3 nucleotide sequence plus V segment. Antigen specificity was annotated against VDJdb with VDJmatch, allowing one amino acid substitution in CDR3. TCRdb reprocessed the reads and provides one entry for every CDR3 protein sequence; no DNA is given. The authors' filters were not applied to this entry. The table for this sample lists about 260,000 distinct CDR3 sequences. Together, the top ten hold around 0.42% of the sample.

The CDR3 sequence holds 14 residues, the cysteine and phenylalanine included. No DNA sequence is on record. CDR1 and CDR2 are read off the germline V gene as MNHNS and SASEGT. The source material was blood T cells: a sorted CD56 or NKG2C T cell subset, CD4+ or CD8+ T cells, or bulk PBMC T cells (not recorded which). The chain joins TRBV6-1 to TRBJ1-2; TCRdb lists TRBD1, though no DNA is available to test this call. The TCR was taken from a man aged 18 to 30 in good health. Donor details come from another sample of the same person, matched by shared clones. The CDR3 corresponds to CASSGRDSPYGYTF.